These 26 T cell receptor beta chains were all obtained from the same sample, sequenced in a study of identical twins. TCRdb re-called the 5' RACE reads with MiXCR, one entry per CDR3 protein. The data contain around 680,000 distinct CDR3 sequences, 8.6% of them singletons. The same data also went into a second study, on yellow fever vaccine responses in identical twins.

Material for sequencing was PBMCs. These receptors were collected from a woman aged 18-30 years in good health.

The V and J genes are TRBV12-3 or TRBV12-4 and TRBJ1-5; D uncertain. The CDR3 is 17 amino acids. With 3 bases removed from V and 5 bases from J, the gap between germline ends came to 20 bases. The CDR3 DNA reads TGTGCCAGCAGTTTTTCGTTGGCACACGGAGGGTATCAGCCCCAGCATTTT. It codes for CASSFSLAHGGYQPQHF.

There are many counts of this clonotype. The chain carries TRBV12-3 or TRBV12-4 and TRBJ2-5; 7 bases align to TRBD1. The V segment lost 3 bases and the J segment 5 bases; nucleotides outside the gene matches: 9. The CDR3 loop spans 15 amino acids. CDR3 region: CASSFDRAGGETQYF. The CDR3, as DNA: TGTGCCAGCAGTTTCGACAGGGCGGGTGGGGAGACCCAGTACTTC.

There are many counts of this clonotype. This chain links TRBV29-1 with TRBJ2-1; unclear D gene. Looked up from germline, CDR1 is SQVTM and CDR2 is ANQGSEA. Trimming took off 3 bases at V and 4 bases at J, with 4 bases between the two ends. The CDR3 is 11 amino acids. The CDR3 sequence is CSVDKYNEQFF. CDR3 DNA sequence: TGCAGCGTTGACAAATACAATGAGCAGTTCTTC.

This clonotype was observed at least ten times. The rearrangement links TRBV4-2 to TRBJ2-3; the D gene could be TRBD1 or TRBD2 (5 bases each). Germline CDR1 LGHNA, CDR2 YNFKEQ. The V and J ends lost 1 base and 2 bases respectively, with 13 bases between them. The CDR3 runs 16 residues. The CDR3 DNA reads TGTGCCAGCAGCCAAGGCAATGAGGGGACCACAGATACGCAGTATTTT. Translation: CASSQGNEGTTDTQYF.

This clonotype appeared a few times. The chain uses TRBV7-2 and TRBJ2-3, with 8 bases identical to TRBD2. Germline V lookup: CDR1 SGHTA, CDR2 FQGNSA. With V trimmed by 5 bases and J by 0 bases, 10 bases remained unmatched. The CDR3 has 17 amino acids. This CDR3 is CASSPSLGLGSTDTQYF. CDR3 in DNA: TGTGCCAGCAGCCCGTCCCTGGGACTAGGAAGCACAGATACGCAGTATTTT.

This clonotype was counted only a few times. This sequence joins TRBV15 and TRBJ2-6; D gene uncertain. The CDR3 covers 12 residues. Trimming stripped 6 bases from V and 3 bases from J, with 3 bases between. CDR1 and CDR2 (germline): LNHNV, YYDKDF (reference sequence). DNA for the CDR3: TGTGCCACCAGGGATGGGGCCAACGTCCTGACTTTC. Protein product: CATRDGANVLTF.

This clonotype was counted at least ten times. The genes are TRBV12-3 or TRBV12-4 and TRBJ2-3; D call uncertain. The CDR3 runs 15 residues. Trimming shortened V by 7 bases and J by 4 bases, and 18 bases separated the two germline ends. CDR3 coding DNA: TGTGCCAGCACCCTGGGTATCCGGCCAGCAGATACGCAGTATTTT. Translation gives CASTLGIRPADTQYF.

The genes are TRBV20-1 and TRBJ2-1, with 7 bases identical to TRBD1. The CDR3 length is 15 residues. In germline, CDR1 is DFQATT, CDR2 SNEGSKA (reference sequence). Trimming cost V 1 base and J 4 bases; bases outside gene matches: 7. The CDR3 sequence is CSARAGQTPYNEQFF. The CDR3 coding sequence is TGCAGTGCTAGAGCGGGACAGACTCCTTACAATGAGCAGTTCTTC.

Only a few counts were recorded for this clonotype. The chain links TRBV12-3 or TRBV12-4 to TRBJ2-3; the D gene is possibly TRBD2 (5 bases). The CDR3 runs to 17 residues. V was clipped by 6 bases and J by 0 bases, with 19 bases between them. CDR3 sequence (DNA): TGTGCCAGCAGACGGAGCATGGGAGCAGTTAGCACAGATACGCAGTATTTT. Its translation is CASRRSMGAVSTDTQYF.

In this sample, this clonotype turned up a few times. This chain joins TRBV7-9 and TRBJ2-1; tentatively, D is TRBD2 (5 bases). This CDR3 is 16 amino acids long. Germline lookup yields CDR1 SEHNR and CDR2 FQNEAQ (reference sequence). V shed 5 bases and J shed 6 bases, with 20 bases lying between them. In DNA, the CDR3 is TGTGCCAGCAGCCTAGAACTAGATAGGGTTTTCAATGAGCAGTTCTTC. Translated: CASSLELDRVFNEQFF.

V and J are TRBV11-2 and TRBJ2-3, with D unclear. The length of the CDR3 is 14 residues. Germline CDR1 reads SGHAT; CDR2 reads FQNNGV. V lost 6 bases, J lost 2 bases, and 12 bases lay in between. CDR3 protein: CASSTTYFTDTQYF. The CDR3 nucleotides read TGTGCCAGCAGTACAACCTACTTCACAGATACGCAGTATTTT.

V and J are TRBV5-5 and TRBJ2-1; 10 positions match TRBD1. Germline trimming cut 4 bases from V and 8 bases from J; bases unmatched to any gene: 3. The CDR3 totals 13 residues. Germline assignment: CDR1 SGHKS and CDR2 YYEKEE (reference sequence). The CDR3 region is CASSRQGAYEQFF. DNA of the CDR3: TGTGCCAGCAGCCGACAGGGGGCCTATGAGCAGTTCTTC.

This clonotype appeared a few times. The CDR3 nucleotides are TGCGCCAGCAGCCATTCAGGGAACGAGCAGTACTTC. It yields the protein CASSHSGNEQYF. This chain joins TRBV5-1 and TRBJ2-7, with D possibly being TRBD1 (5 bases). Trimming left V 4 bases short and J 5 bases short, with 10 bases between. This CDR3 is built from 12 residues. The germline V gene has CDR1 SGHRS and CDR2 YFSETQ.

This clonotype has a count of ten or more. The chain joins TRBV5-1 to TRBJ2-1; the D gene is possibly TRBD1 (5 bases). V was pared by 6 bases and J by 10 bases, with 17 bases between. Germline CDR1 SGHRS, CDR2 YFSETQ. The CDR3 length is 13 residues. CDR3 nucleotides: TGCGCCAGCAAGTTAGACCAGGGCAACGAGCAGTTCTTC. It is translated as CASKLDQGNEQFF.

In this sample, this clonotype turned up many times. The chain joins TRBV29-1 to TRBJ2-3, with D perhaps matching TRBD2 (7 bases). V dropped 8 bases and J dropped 2 bases, with 23 bases sitting between them. The germline V gene encodes CDR1 SQVTM and CDR2 ANQGSEA. The CDR3 extends over 16 amino acids. The CDR3 DNA reads as TGCAGCTCCACCTTGGGGGCTAGCGGATTCACAGATACGCAGTATTTT. Its translation: CSSTLGASGFTDTQYF.

The J gene is TRBJ2-1, the V gene TRBV6-1; tentative D call: TRBD2 (6 bases). The CDR3 has 14 residues. Germline V gene sequence: CDR1 MNHNS, CDR2 SASEGT. Between the trimmed V and J ends, which lost 5 bases and 9 bases, there was a span of 17 bases. The CDR3, as DNA: TGTGCCAGCAGTCCCGGGACTGCGGTCATTGAGCAGTTCTTC. Translation: CASSPGTAVIEQFF.

The chain joins TRBV12-3 or TRBV12-4 to TRBJ1-5, with D unclear. The V and J ends lost 5 bases and 7 bases respectively, with 9 bases between them. CDR3 size: 12 residues. In DNA form, the CDR3 reads TGTGCCAGCAGTACGGACGACCAGCCCCAGCATTTT. Encoded protein: CASSTDDQPQHF.

This clonotype has ten or more counts. The J gene is TRBJ1-2, the V gene TRBV7-9, with D possibly being TRBD1 (5 bases). Germline lookup yields CDR1 SEHNR and CDR2 FQNEAQ (reference sequence). CDR3 length: 15 residues. V lost 5 bases and J 8 bases, leaving 21 bases between the germline ends. Written as DNA, the CDR3 is TGTGCCAGCAGCCCCGGGACCGGGGAGCATTGGGGCTACACCTTC. Its protein is CASSPGTGEHWGYTF.

This clonotype has a count of ten or more. The DNA for the CDR3 is TGTGCCAGCAGCTTAGAGCCAGGGGTTTTCGGCTATGGCTACACCTTC. Its translation: CASSLEPGVFGYGYTF. The chain is built from TRBV7-9 and TRBJ1-2; TRBD1 might be the D (6 bases). This CDR3 has 16 amino acids. The ends were cut back, 1 base at V and 4 bases at J, with 16 bases in the middle. CDR1 SEHNR and CDR2 FQNEAQ come from the germline V gene (reference sequence).

The sample holds many counts of this clonotype. The chain joins TRBV5-1 to TRBJ2-1; TRBD2 aligns across 9 bases. J lost 8 bases, V lost 1 base, and 10 bases had no gene match. Looked up from germline, CDR1 is SGHRS and CDR2 is YFSETQ. The CDR3 sequence is 16 residues long. CDR3: CASSLFLAGGSDEQFF. CDR3 sequence (DNA): TGCGCCAGCAGCTTGTTCCTGGCGGGGGGGTCGGATGAGCAGTTCTTC.

In this sample, this clonotype turned up a few times. At one of its ends the junction is not consistent with the germline gene, which may arise from a read error. The V call is TRBV28, the J call TRBJ2-1; D gene unclear. Germline values: CDR1 MDHEN, CDR2 SYDVKM. This CDR3 is built from 15 residues. Written as DNA, the CDR3 is TGTGCCAGCACTTTAGATGCATCCTCCTACAATGAGCAGTTCTTC. Translated: CASTLDASSYNEQFF.

This clonotype was found many times. The V and J genes are TRBV29-1 and TRBJ2-2, with unresolved D. The CDR3 runs to 12 residues. Germline V lookup: CDR1 SQVTM, CDR2 ANQGSEA. V lost 4 bases and J 1 base, leaving 4 bases between the germline ends. This chain's CDR3 is CSVVGNTGELFF. The CDR3 DNA reads TGCAGCGTTGTCGGGAACACCGGGGAGCTGTTTTTT.

The chain couples TRBV18 to TRBJ2-7; 9 bases are shared with TRBD2. The CDR3 consists of 16 residues. Germline V gene sequence: CDR1 KGHSH, CDR2 LQKENI. Trimming cost V 0 bases and J 3 bases; bases outside gene matches: 6. CDR3 sequence (DNA): TGTGCCAGCTCACCACCGATAGGTAGCGGGAGCTACGAGCAGTACTTC. Translated: CASSPPIGSGSYEQYF.

The sample holds a few counts of this clonotype. At one end the junction does not follow the germline gene, possibly because of a read error. The chain is built from TRBV3-1 and TRBJ2-7, with no clear D. The length of the CDR3 is 14 residues. Germline V gene sequence: CDR1 LGHDT, CDR2 YNNKEL (reference sequence). CDR3 in DNA: TGCGCCAGCAGCCAAGACCACGGATCCTACGAGCAGTACTTC. As protein: CASSQDHGSYEQYF.

The genes are TRBV20-1 and TRBJ2-3, with 8 bases identical to TRBD2. Germline lookup yields CDR1 DFQATT and CDR2 SNEGSKA (reference sequence). CDR3 length equals 15 residues. V lost 4 bases to trimming and J lost 3 bases; unmatched junction nucleotides: 9. The CDR3 loop is CSATLSGGKTDTQYF. CDR3 in DNA: TGCAGTGCTACCCTAAGCGGGGGAAAAACAGATACGCAGTATTTT.

This clonotype was seen at least ten times. This chain uses TRBV7-2 with TRBJ2-1; TRBD2 matches at 7 bases. The CDR3 covers 15 residues. CDR1 is SGHTA and CDR2 is FQGNSA in the germline V gene. Trimming removed 4 bases from V and 0 bases from J; junction bases left unmatched: 3. CDR3 DNA: TGTGCCAGCAGCTCACTAGCGAGCTCCTACAATGAGCAGTTCTTC. Protein sequence: CASSSLASSYNEQFF.